Ten or more counts support the clone carrying this T cell receptor (beta chain). The antigen remains undetermined. Every patient underwent thyroid surgery untreated. CDR1 and CDR2 (germline): MDHEN, SYDVKM. The J segment lost 7 bases and the V segment lost 7 bases, leaving 7 bases of the junction unmatched. CDR3 length equals 14 residues. These data come from a study of metastatic and nonmetastatic thyroid tumors. Study background: Repertoires were compared across blood and tumor or nodule tissue from malignant and benign thyroid patients. General study points: Benign nodules reportedly had significantly lower TCR beta diversity than malignant thyroid tumors in blood and tumor.

Authors' data handling: Variation in CDR3 across clinicopathological groups served as the basis for constructing a distant-metastasis classifier in papillary thyroid cancer. With MiXCR, TCRdb called clones anew from the PCR reads. These V and J calls are TCRdb output, not the study's own analysis. Among some 41,000 clones listed, about 13% were seen once. The chain is built from TRBV28 and TRBJ2-1; 10 bases align to TRBD2. This receptor was obtained from a female donor with papillary thyroid cancer or a benign thyroid nodule (not recorded which). Some clones in this sample may be carry-over from other donors' samples. The sequenced sample consisted of blood. The DNA of the CDR3 is TGTGCCAGCATCTCTAGCGGGAGTTATAATGAGCAGTTCTTC. Translating it yields CASISSGSYNEQFF.